This T cell receptor (beta chain) is drawn from a study of CD8 T cells in ankylosing spondylitis (dated by TCRdb to 2015 to 2018). A note on the overall study: The study set out to find disease-linked TCR variants by profiling T cell receptor beta repertoires in ankylosing spondylitis patients and healthy donors. The full study cohort comprised 25 or so ankylosing spondylitis patients and roughly 100 healthy donors. Peripheral blood was sampled, and synovial fluid was also collected from ankylosing spondylitis patients. Here is what the overall study found, with its caveats: The disease-linked clones were reported as significantly enriched in matched synovial fluid samples from ankylosing spondylitis patients. Some motif variants were previously reported in synovial fluid and blood of reactive arthritis patients, suggesting common disease-initiation mechanisms. The disease-linked clones showed a CD8+ phenotype and occurred at relatively low frequencies in peripheral blood. A TCR beta motif made up of several highly homologous amino acid variants appeared to be characteristic of blood from ankylosing spondylitis patients.

Note on this clonotype: Its antigen specificity is not known. Qualities for individual bases were not recorded, and no much larger clone is one base off.

TCRdb shows the sequencer as Illumina HiSeq 2500. TCR beta libraries were prepared by quantitative 5'-RACE with molecular barcodes. As for how the authors treated the data: Disease-linked TCR variants were identified with a new computational method built on a probabilistic model of VDJ rearrangement. Clones were called with MiXCR by TCRdb after fastp trimmed the public reads at Q25, and only in-frame beta chains were retained. Identical CDR3 protein sequences are pooled into one entry, listed with their most common genes and DNA. These V and J calls originate from TCRdb's pipeline instead of the authors' own analysis. Here the sample has roughly 470,000 distinct CDR3 sequences; 25% to 30% occur a single time. The ten largest account for about 1% of the sample. V drops 6 bases and J drops 7 bases, leaving 13 bases in between. Inclusive of the bounding cysteine and phenylalanine, the CDR3 is 12 residues long. The kept DNA is CDR3 alone, 36 bases in frame from the first base.

This TCR came from a male donor with ankylosing spondylitis. The V and J genes are TRBV12-3 or TRBV12-4 and TRBJ2-7; the D gene lacks a confident call. Sequences were obtained from blood, either unsorted or a sorted T cell fraction (not recorded which). The CDR3 in this case is CASRPSMGEQYF. The base sequence is TGTGCCAGCAGACCCAGCATGGGGGAGCAGTACTTC.